These T cell receptor beta chains were read from a single sample in a study of control samples from healthy donors and cancer patients. Sequencing used immunoSEQ multiplex PCR; TCRdb keeps in-frame clones, though not all of them. The data show about 83,000 clones, about nine tenths seen once. Input material: blood. These receptors originate from a man younger than 40 in good health. The CDR3 runs from the conserved cysteine through the conserved F or W. Fields, in order: clone size, J gene, V gene, D gene, CDR3 protein, CDR3 DNA. The D gene is left open where the match is weak. Only some rows state a clone size, as once, few, many or a class for expanded clones.

NA	TRBJ2-1	TRBV10-3	TRBD1	CAITGQGSYNEQFF	TGTGCCATCACCGGACAGGGCTCCTACAATGAGCAGTTCTTC
NA	TRBJ1-6	TRBV19	NA	CASSMVPQGTLNSPLHF	TGTGCCAGTAGTATGGTCCCGCAAGGAACCCTCAACTCACCCCTCCACTTT
NA	TRBJ1-2	TRBV15	TRBD1	CATSPDRGGGGYTF	TGTGCCACCAGCCCCGACAGGGGAGGAGGGGGCTACACCTTC
NA	TRBJ2-2	TRBV7-2	NA	CASSLALVRAGELFF	TGTGCCAGCAGCTTAGCCCTGGTTCGTGCCGGGGAGCTGTTTTTT
NA	TRBJ2-7	TRBV4-1	TRBD1	CASSQDRTGQGTEQYF	TGCGCCAGCAGCCAAGATCGTACAGGACAGGGTACCGAGCAGTACTTC
NA	TRBJ2-3	TRBV24-1	NA	CATSDTQGRTDTQYF	TGTGCCACCAGTGATACGCAGGGCCGCACAGATACGCAGTATTTT
NA	TRBJ2-7	TRBV7-2	NA	CASSPGFGLPPSSYEQYF	TGTGCCAGCAGCCCCGGGTTTGGGTTACCTCCAAGCTCCTACGAGCAGTACTTC
NA	TRBJ2-6	TRBV2	TRBD1	CASRGGQGRSSGANVLTF	TGTGCCAGCAGAGGGGGACAGGGGCGGTCCTCTGGGGCCAACGTCCTGACTTTC
NA	TRBJ2-4	TRBV25-1	NA	CASSLAGGHIQYF	TGTGCCAGCAGTTTGGCAGGGGGGCACATTCAGTACTTC
NA	TRBJ1-5	TRBV30	NA	CAWSAQGGWQPQHF	TGTGCCTGGAGTGCCCAAGGGGGATGGCAGCCCCAGCATTTT
NA	TRBJ1-1	TRBV4-1	NA	CASSQGTWNTEAFF	TGCGCCAGCAGCCAGGGGACGTGGAACACTGAAGCTTTCTTT
NA	TRBJ1-2	TRBV25-1	NA	CASSEWDTLNYGYTF	TGTGCCAGCAGTGAATGGGACACCTTAAACTATGGCTACACCTTC
NA	TRBJ2-7	TRBV30	NA	CAGGTYEQYF	TGTGCCGGGGGGACCTACGAGCAGTACTTC
NA	TRBJ2-7	TRBV3-1/TRBV3-2	NA	CASSHRLAADEQYF	TGTGCCAGCAGCCACCGCCTGGCAGCCGACGAGCAGTACTTC
NA	TRBJ2-7	TRBV4-2	TRBD1	CASSQDGGQAYEQYF	TGTGCCAGCAGCCAAGATGGGGGACAGGCCTACGAGCAGTACTTC
once	TRBJ2-1	TRBV9	NA	CASSVNSGVNPYNEQFF	TGTGCCAGCAGCGTAAATTCGGGAGTAAACCCCTACAATGAGCAGTTCTTC
NA	TRBJ2-3	TRBV4-1	NA	CASSLRKGQSTDTQYF	TGCGCCAGCAGCCTTCGTAAGGGACAAAGCACAGATACGCAGTATTTT
NA	TRBJ2-3	TRBV4-1	TRBD1	CASSQVTGDGKDTQYF	TGCGCCAGCAGCCAAGTCACAGGGGATGGTAAAGATACGCAGTATTTT
NA	TRBJ1-1	TRBV5-1	NA	CASSGGILDNTEAFF	TGCGCCAGCAGCGGAGGGATCCTGGACAACACTGAAGCTTTCTTT
NA	TRBJ2-2	TRBV3-1/TRBV3-2	NA	CASSQGVGRTGELFF	TGTGCCAGCAGCCAAGGGGTGGGACGCACCGGGGAGCTGTTTTTT
NA	TRBJ2-7	TRBV19	NA	CASSYRADSYEQYF	TGTGCCAGTAGTTATCGGGCAGATTCCTACGAGCAGTACTTC